The subject of this entry is one T cell receptor beta chain. Produced via immunoSEQ multiplex PCR; TCRdb's table is partial and in-frame only. The table has 150,000 to 200,000 clones, approximately 87% seen once. This record belongs to a study of blood T cell repertoires in COVID-19. V was clipped by 6 bases and J by 0 bases, with 16 bases between them. Germline lookup yields CDR1 LGHNA and CDR2 YSLEER. This CDR3 is built from 16 residues. The rearrangement uses TRBV4-3 and TRBJ2-3; D is perhaps TRBD1 (6 bases). The specimen sequenced was peripheral blood. This TCR came from a man between 65 and 85 years old with active or convalescent COVID-19. In nucleotides, the CDR3 is TGCGCCAGCAGTCAAACTACAGGGTTTAGCACAGATACGCAGTATTTT. It specifies CASSQTTGFSTDTQYF.